This T cell receptor beta chain appears in the sequencing data of a study of neurological immune-mediated disorders. Overall study findings and caveats: A possible signature appeared as one related-CDR3 cluster, in which phylogenetic grouping placed the repertoires of 18 of 34 multiple sclerosis patients.

The cDNA came from 5'RACE with 10-nucleotide random UMIs. A single record per CDR3 protein comes from TCRdb applying MiXCR to the 5' RACE reads. The sample lists some 46,000 distinct CDR3 sequences; around 4.3% were seen once. This clonotype has ten or more counts. Its antigen is unknown. The CDR3 is made up of 13 amino acids. CDR1 and CDR2 from the germline V gene are MGHRA and YSYEKL. The germline V and J ends were trimmed by 1 base and 6 bases, with 6 bases remaining between them. The source is an older woman with multiple sclerosis. The gene calls are TRBV4-1 and TRBJ2-2; D ambiguous. The specimen was PBMCs. CDR3 protein: CASSQGGSGELFF. CDR3 nucleotides: TGCGCCAGCAGCCAAGGGGGATCCGGGGAGCTGTTTTTT.